These 2 T cell receptor beta chains originate from one sample sequenced in a study of CD8 T cells in ankylosing spondylitis. TCRdb ran MiXCR on the 5' RACE reads and lists one entry per CDR3 protein. Found here are around 230,000 distinct CDR3 sequences, approximately 8.4% of them singletons; the top ten hold around 5.1%. Source material: blood, either unsorted or a sorted T cell fraction (not recorded which). The origin of the receptors is a female donor with ankylosing spondylitis or in good health (not recorded which).

This clonotype was seen many times. The chain couples TRBV20-1 to TRBJ2-1; D is ambiguous. The CDR3 contains 11 residues. Germline assignment: CDR1 DFQATT and CDR2 SNEGSKA (reference sequence). With 4 bases removed from V and 7 bases from J, the gap between germline ends came to 8 bases. As DNA, the CDR3 is TGCAGTGCTATGCCCGGGAATGAGCAGTTCTTC. It translates to CSAMPGNEQFF.

This clonotype was seen repeatedly, ten times or more. This sequence joins TRBV12-3 or TRBV12-4 and TRBJ1-5; 7 bases align to TRBD1. The V gene end was trimmed by 5 bases and the J gene end by 0 bases; junction bases not matched to a gene: 4. CDR3 size: 15 residues. Here the CDR3 reads CASSLGQPSNQPQHF. In DNA, the CDR3 is TGTGCCAGCAGTCTGGGACAGCCTAGCAATCAGCCCCAGCATTTT.